These T cell receptor beta chains were read from a single sample in a study of CD8 T cells in ankylosing spondylitis. Each CDR3 protein is one row after TCRdb ran MiXCR on the 5' RACE reads. Altogether fewer than 500,000 distinct CDR3 sequences are present, about 22% being singletons, with the ten largest covering around 16%. The source material was blood, either unsorted or a sorted T cell fraction (not recorded which). Every receptor here comes from a male donor with ankylosing spondylitis. The CDR3 runs from the conserved cysteine through the conserved F or W. The order of the fields is CDR3 protein, CDR3 DNA, J gene, CDR3 length, clone size, D gene, V gene. The D gene is left open where the match is weak. Clone size is stated in some rows and not others, as once, few, many or a class when expanded.

CDR3 protein: CAISDLFEQYF; CDR3 DNA: TGTGCCATCAGTGATCTCTTCGAGCAGTACTTC; J gene: TRBJ2-7; CDR3 length: 11; clone size: NA; D gene: NA; V gene: TRBV10-3
CDR3 protein: CASSLLQSNNEQFF; CDR3 DNA: TGCGCCAGCAGCCTTCTCCAGTCTAACAATGAGCAGTTCTTC; J gene: TRBJ2-1; CDR3 length: 14; clone size: few; D gene: NA; V gene: TRBV5-1
CDR3 protein: CASSSHGIQGKWTEAFF; CDR3 DNA: TGTGCCAGCAGTTCCCACGGTATACAGGGCAAGTGGACTGAAGCTTTCTTT; J gene: TRBJ1-1; CDR3 length: 17; clone size: NA; D gene: NA; V gene: TRBV28
CDR3 protein: CASSRNRSSCEQYF; CDR3 DNA: TGTGCCAGCAGCAGGAACAGATCTTCTTGCGAGCAGTACTTC; J gene: TRBJ2-7; CDR3 length: 14; clone size: many; D gene: NA; V gene: TRBV21-1
CDR3 protein: CASSQDLPGLAGEGIQYF; CDR3 DNA: TGTGCCAGCAGCCAAGATCTGCCGGGACTAGCGGGAGAGGGGATTCAGTACTTC; J gene: TRBJ2-4; CDR3 length: 18; clone size: NA; D gene: TRBD2; V gene: TRBV14
CDR3 protein: CSVLTGGKHNEQFF; CDR3 DNA: TGCAGCGTCCTGACAGGGGGGAAACACAATGAGCAGTTCTTC; J gene: TRBJ2-1; CDR3 length: 14; clone size: many; D gene: TRBD1; V gene: TRBV29-1
CDR3 protein: CSETSGRAQFF; CDR3 DNA: TGCAGCGAAACTAGCGGGAGGGCGCAGTTCTTC; J gene: TRBJ2-1; CDR3 length: 11; clone size: many; D gene: TRBD2; V gene: TRBV29-1
CDR3 protein: CASQTSGTWVGTGELFF; CDR3 DNA: TGTGCCAGCCAGACTAGCGGGACTTGGGTGGGGACCGGGGAGCTGTTTTTT; J gene: TRBJ2-2; CDR3 length: 17; clone size: few; D gene: TRBD2; V gene: TRBV27
CDR3 protein: CASSPDPGPGNTIYF; CDR3 DNA: TGCGCCAGCAGCCCGGACCCAGGCCCTGGAAACACCATATATTTT; J gene: TRBJ1-3; CDR3 length: 15; clone size: NA; D gene: NA; V gene: TRBV5-1
CDR3 protein: CASSYAGTSLPGEQYF; CDR3 DNA: TGTGCCAGCAGTTACGCCGGGACTAGCCTTCCAGGGGAGCAGTACTTC; J gene: TRBJ2-7; CDR3 length: 16; clone size: many; D gene: TRBD2; V gene: TRBV6-2/TRBV6-3
CDR3 protein: CASLRGGATEAFF; CDR3 DNA: TGTGCCAGCCTCCGAGGAGGGGCCACTGAAGCTTTCTTT; J gene: TRBJ1-1; CDR3 length: 13; clone size: many; D gene: NA; V gene: TRBV12-3/TRBV12-4
CDR3 protein: CASSGVGQAGAFF; CDR3 DNA: TGCGCCAGCAGCGGTGTGGGGCAGGCTGGAGCTTTCTTT; J gene: TRBJ1-1; CDR3 length: 13; clone size: NA; D gene: NA; V gene: TRBV4-3
CDR3 protein: CASTQGEETQYF; CDR3 DNA: TGTGCCAGCACCCAAGGAGAAGAGACCCAGTACTTC; J gene: TRBJ2-5; CDR3 length: 12; clone size: few; D gene: NA; V gene: TRBV6-2/TRBV6-3
CDR3 protein: CASSPQFGTVGYEQYF; CDR3 DNA: TGTGCCAGCTCACCACAATTTGGTACAGTGGGCTACGAGCAGTACTTC; J gene: TRBJ2-7; CDR3 length: 16; clone size: NA; D gene: NA; V gene: TRBV18
CDR3 protein: CASSPDGLSTDTQYF; CDR3 DNA: TGTGCCAGCAGCCCGGATGGACTATCCACAGATACGCAGTATTTT; J gene: TRBJ2-3; CDR3 length: 15; clone size: few; D gene: NA; V gene: TRBV3-1
CDR3 protein: CSVDTGNTIYF; CDR3 DNA: TGCAGCGTTGATACTGGAAACACCATATATTTT; J gene: TRBJ1-3; CDR3 length: 11; clone size: few; D gene: NA; V gene: TRBV29-1
CDR3 protein: CASSLVTGNQPQHF; CDR3 DNA: TGTGCCAGCAGCTTGGTCACAGGCAATCAGCCCCAGCATTTT; J gene: TRBJ1-5; CDR3 length: 14; clone size: few; D gene: NA; V gene: TRBV5-5
CDR3 protein: CSARLGASPSSSYNEQFF; CDR3 DNA: TGCAGTGCTAGACTGGGGGCTAGCCCTTCAAGCTCCTACAATGAGCAGTTCTTC; J gene: TRBJ2-1; CDR3 length: 18; clone size: NA; D gene: NA; V gene: TRBV20-1
CDR3 protein: CASSRNPQHNGYTF; CDR3 DNA: TGTGCCAGCAGCCGCAACCCACAACATAATGGCTACACCTTC; J gene: TRBJ1-2; CDR3 length: 14; clone size: NA; D gene: NA; V gene: TRBV6-1
CDR3 protein: CASSQVIRGAGELFF; CDR3 DNA: TGCGCCAGCAGCCAAGTCATCCGGGGCGCCGGGGAGCTGTTTTTT; J gene: TRBJ2-2; CDR3 length: 15; clone size: NA; D gene: NA; V gene: TRBV4-3
CDR3 protein: CASSLGSSPQETQYF; CDR3 DNA: TGCGCCAGCAGCTTGGGTTCTTCGCCCCAGGAGACCCAGTACTTC; J gene: TRBJ2-5; CDR3 length: 15; clone size: many; D gene: NA; V gene: TRBV5-1
CDR3 protein: CASSLFGTGDEQYF; CDR3 DNA: TGCGCCAGCAGCTTGTTTGGGACAGGGGACGAGCAGTACTTC; J gene: TRBJ2-7; CDR3 length: 14; clone size: few; D gene: TRBD1; V gene: TRBV5-1
CDR3 protein: CSARDFRDTQYF; CDR3 DNA: TGCAGTGCTAGAGATTTTCGGGATACGCAGTATTTT; J gene: TRBJ2-3; CDR3 length: 12; clone size: few; D gene: NA; V gene: TRBV20-1
CDR3 protein: CASSSARADTQYF; CDR3 DNA: TGCGCCAGCAGCAGTGCTAGGGCGGATACGCAGTATTTT; J gene: TRBJ2-3; CDR3 length: 13; clone size: few; D gene: NA; V gene: TRBV4-1
CDR3 protein: CASRAESRAFF; CDR3 DNA: TGTGCCAGCAGGGCGGAATCAAGAGCTTTCTTT; J gene: TRBJ1-1; CDR3 length: 11; clone size: NA; D gene: NA; V gene: TRBV2
CDR3 protein: CAISGLETLGEQFF; CDR3 DNA: TGTGCCATCAGTGGACTAGAGACCCTTGGTGAGCAGTTCTTC; J gene: TRBJ2-1; CDR3 length: 14; clone size: many; D gene: NA; V gene: TRBV10-3
CDR3 protein: CASRSQGNSNQPQHF; CDR3 DNA: TGTGCCAGCAGATCACAGGGAAATAGCAATCAGCCCCAGCATTTT; J gene: TRBJ1-5; CDR3 length: 15; clone size: NA; D gene: NA; V gene: TRBV6-4
CDR3 protein: CASSQAGTLSTDTQYF; CDR3 DNA: TGTGCCAGCAGCCAAGCCGGGACGTTGAGCACAGATACGCAGTATTTT; J gene: TRBJ2-3; CDR3 length: 16; clone size: few; D gene: NA; V gene: TRBV7-2
CDR3 protein: CSGGGTPDGELFF; CDR3 DNA: TGCAGCGGTGGGGGGACACCGGACGGGGAGCTGTTTTTT; J gene: TRBJ2-2; CDR3 length: 13; clone size: few; D gene: NA; V gene: TRBV29-1
CDR3 protein: CASPPNWDREEMNTEAFF; CDR3 DNA: TGTGCCAGCCCCCCGAATTGGGACAGGGAGGAAATGAACACTGAAGCTTTCTTT; J gene: TRBJ1-1; CDR3 length: 18; clone size: NA; D gene: TRBD1; V gene: TRBV28
CDR3 protein: CSVERRDKQSGGYGYTF; CDR3 DNA: TGCAGCGTTGAAAGACGGGACAAGCAGTCGGGAGGCTATGGCTACACCTTC; J gene: TRBJ1-2; CDR3 length: 17; clone size: NA; D gene: NA; V gene: TRBV29-1
CDR3 protein: CASSFYGGGSSYNEQFF; CDR3 DNA: TGTGCCAGCAGCTTCTATGGCGGGGGGAGCTCCTACAATGAGCAGTTCTTC; J gene: TRBJ2-1; CDR3 length: 17; clone size: few; D gene: TRBD2; V gene: TRBV12-3/TRBV12-4
CDR3 protein: CASSLAVGEQFF; CDR3 DNA: TGTGCCAGCAGCTTAGCGGTGGGTGAGCAGTTCTTC; J gene: TRBJ2-1; CDR3 length: 12; clone size: NA; D gene: NA; V gene: TRBV7-2
CDR3 protein: CAIKPGLAGLNEYEQYF; CDR3 DNA: TGTGCCATCAAACCGGGACTAGCGGGATTAAATGAGTACGAGCAGTACTTC; J gene: TRBJ2-7; CDR3 length: 17; clone size: few; D gene: TRBD2; V gene: TRBV10-3
CDR3 protein: CVSSTTGNTIYF; CDR3 DNA: TGTGTCAGCAGCACAACTGGAAACACCATATATTTT; J gene: TRBJ1-3; CDR3 length: 12; clone size: NA; D gene: NA; V gene: TRBV12-3/TRBV12-4
CDR3 protein: CASSLVRGRAGETQYF; CDR3 DNA: TGCGCCAGCAGCTTGGTGCGCGGGAGGGCCGGAGAGACCCAGTACTTC; J gene: TRBJ2-5; CDR3 length: 16; clone size: NA; D gene: TRBD2; V gene: TRBV5-1
CDR3 protein: CASSFVGNAYNEQFF; CDR3 DNA: TGTGCCAGCAGCTTTGTAGGGAACGCCTACAATGAGCAGTTCTTC; J gene: TRBJ2-1; CDR3 length: 15; clone size: few; D gene: NA; V gene: TRBV7-9
CDR3 protein: CSALTGTGTYEQFF; CDR3 DNA: TGCAGTGCACTTACCGGGACTGGGACGTATGAGCAGTTCTTC; J gene: TRBJ2-1; CDR3 length: 14; clone size: few; D gene: NA; V gene: TRBV20-1
CDR3 protein: CASSPRPASGMETQYF; CDR3 DNA: TGTGCCAGCAGCCCACGCCCGGCTAGCGGGATGGAGACCCAGTACTTC; J gene: TRBJ2-5; CDR3 length: 16; clone size: NA; D gene: TRBD2; V gene: TRBV7-3
CDR3 protein: CASSLWGQGNTEAFF; CDR3 DNA: TGTGCCAGCAGTTTATGGGGCCAGGGGAACACTGAAGCTTTCTTT; J gene: TRBJ1-1; CDR3 length: 15; clone size: NA; D gene: NA; V gene: TRBV27
CDR3 protein: CASSLLGQANTEAFF; CDR3 DNA: TGCGCCAGCAGCCTCTTGGGACAGGCCAACACTGAAGCTTTCTTT; J gene: TRBJ1-1; CDR3 length: 15; clone size: many; D gene: TRBD1; V gene: TRBV5-1
CDR3 protein: CASSYSISSVGELFF; CDR3 DNA: TGTGCCAGCAGTTACTCGATTTCGTCTGTCGGGGAGCTGTTTTTT; J gene: TRBJ2-2; CDR3 length: 15; clone size: many; D gene: NA; V gene: TRBV6-5
CDR3 protein: CSARRQAIPNQPQHF; CDR3 DNA: TGCAGTGCCCGGAGACAGGCTATCCCCAATCAGCCCCAGCATTTT; J gene: TRBJ1-5; CDR3 length: 15; clone size: NA; D gene: NA; V gene: TRBV20-1
CDR3 protein: CASFGTPVFGFEQYF; CDR3 DNA: TGTGCCAGCTTCGGGACTCCAGTATTCGGCTTCGAGCAGTACTTC; J gene: TRBJ2-7; CDR3 length: 15; clone size: few; D gene: NA; V gene: TRBV14
CDR3 protein: CASSLDRAMGEQFF; CDR3 DNA: TGTGCCAGCAGTTTGGACCGTGCTATGGGTGAGCAGTTCTTC; J gene: TRBJ2-1; CDR3 length: 14; clone size: few; D gene: NA; V gene: TRBV11-1